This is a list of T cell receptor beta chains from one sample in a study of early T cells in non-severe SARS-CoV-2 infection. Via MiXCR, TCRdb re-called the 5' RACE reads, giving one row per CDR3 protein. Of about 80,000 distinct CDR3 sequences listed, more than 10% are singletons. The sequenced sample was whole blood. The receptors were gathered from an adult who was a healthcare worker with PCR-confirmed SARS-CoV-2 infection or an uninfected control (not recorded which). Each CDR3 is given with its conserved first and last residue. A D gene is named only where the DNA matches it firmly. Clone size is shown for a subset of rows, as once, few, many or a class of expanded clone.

cdr3_nt: TGCAGTGCTAGAGCCCTTGCCGTCCTCAACTACAATGAGCAGTTCTTC; cdr3_aa: CSARALAVLNYNEQFF; j_call: TRBJ2-1; clone_size: many; v_call: TRBV20-1; cdr3_length: 16; d_call: NA
cdr3_nt: TGTGCCAGCAGTGAAGCGGACGGTAGCAATCAGCCCCAGCATTTT; cdr3_aa: CASSEADGSNQPQHF; j_call: TRBJ1-5; clone_size: NA; v_call: TRBV2; cdr3_length: 15; d_call: NA
cdr3_nt: TGCAGTGCGGGGAGGAGTGACAGCGGACTGTACTTC; cdr3_aa: CSAGRSDSGLYF; j_call: TRBJ2-7; clone_size: many; v_call: TRBV20-1; cdr3_length: 12; d_call: NA
cdr3_nt: TGTGCCAGCAGCCCGGCGGGGACAGGGGTCCACGAGCAGTACTTC; cdr3_aa: CASSPAGTGVHEQYF; j_call: TRBJ2-7; clone_size: few; v_call: TRBV9; cdr3_length: 15; d_call: TRBD1
cdr3_nt: TGCAGTGCCGATAGACCGGGACAGGGAACAGATACGCAGTATTTT; cdr3_aa: CSADRPGQGTDTQYF; j_call: TRBJ2-3; clone_size: few; v_call: TRBV20-1; cdr3_length: 15; d_call: TRBD1
cdr3_nt: TGCAGCGTCCGGGGGCCGGGTGACTATGGCTACACCTTC; cdr3_aa: CSVRGPGDYGYTF; j_call: TRBJ1-2; clone_size: few; v_call: TRBV29-1; cdr3_length: 13; d_call: NA
cdr3_nt: TGTGCCAGCAGCTGGGACAGTTACAATGAGCAGTTCTTC; cdr3_aa: CASSWDSYNEQFF; j_call: TRBJ2-1; clone_size: once; v_call: TRBV6-2/TRBV6-3; cdr3_length: 13; d_call: TRBD1
cdr3_nt: TGTGCCAGCAGCGTAGGAGCGGTGGAAGAGACCCAGTACTTC; cdr3_aa: CASSVGAVEETQYF; j_call: TRBJ2-5; clone_size: NA; v_call: TRBV9; cdr3_length: 14; d_call: NA
cdr3_nt: TGTGCCACAATACTAGCGGGAGTACGAGAGACCCAGTACTTC; cdr3_aa: CATILAGVRETQYF; j_call: TRBJ2-5; clone_size: many; v_call: TRBV6-1; cdr3_length: 14; d_call: TRBD2
cdr3_nt: TGTGCCAGCAACGACGGGTCTGGAAACACCATATATTTT; cdr3_aa: CASNDGSGNTIYF; j_call: TRBJ1-3; clone_size: NA; v_call: TRBV2; cdr3_length: 13; d_call: NA
cdr3_nt: TGCGCCAGCAGCTCCGGGGGGGGAGACACTGAAGCTTTCTTT; cdr3_aa: CASSSGGGDTEAFF; j_call: TRBJ1-1; clone_size: few; v_call: TRBV5-1; cdr3_length: 14; d_call: NA
cdr3_nt: TGCAGTGCCTCAACAGGGAGGCACGCCGGGGAGCTGTTTTTT; cdr3_aa: CSASTGRHAGELFF; j_call: TRBJ2-2; clone_size: many; v_call: TRBV20-1; cdr3_length: 14; d_call: NA
cdr3_nt: TGCAGTGCCCAAAAGGCAAACCTAGGACCTACAAAGGGGCCGAAAGCTTTCTTT; cdr3_aa: CSAQKANLGPTKGPKAFF; j_call: TRBJ1-1; clone_size: NA; v_call: TRBV20-1; cdr3_length: 18; d_call: NA
cdr3_nt: TGTGCCATCACGAGGGATTTAAATCAGCCCCAGCATTTT; cdr3_aa: CAITRDLNQPQHF; j_call: TRBJ1-5; clone_size: NA; v_call: TRBV10-3; cdr3_length: 13; d_call: NA
cdr3_nt: TGTGCCAGCAGTGGCCAGGGGGTCCGGGAGACCCAGTACTTC; cdr3_aa: CASSGQGVRETQYF; j_call: TRBJ2-5; clone_size: many; v_call: TRBV2; cdr3_length: 14; d_call: TRBD1
cdr3_nt: TGTGCCAGCACCCCCGTCGGGGGCCTTCGGTACGAGCAGTACTTC; cdr3_aa: CASTPVGGLRYEQYF; j_call: TRBJ2-7; clone_size: few; v_call: TRBV28; cdr3_length: 15; d_call: NA
cdr3_nt: TGTGCCAGCATCTCACACCGTGCATCCAGCTCCTACGAGCAGTACTTC; cdr3_aa: CASISHRASSSYEQYF; j_call: TRBJ2-7; clone_size: many; v_call: TRBV6-5; cdr3_length: 16; d_call: NA
cdr3_nt: TGCAGCGTTGAATCAGACCCTAGCGGCAATCAGCCCCAGCATTTT; cdr3_aa: CSVESDPSGNQPQHF; j_call: TRBJ1-5; clone_size: many; v_call: TRBV29-1; cdr3_length: 15; d_call: NA
cdr3_nt: TGTGCTAGTGGTTCGGTACTAGGGGGCGAGGACACTGAAGCTTTCTTT; cdr3_aa: CASGSVLGGEDTEAFF; j_call: TRBJ1-1; clone_size: NA; v_call: TRBV12-5; cdr3_length: 16; d_call: TRBD1
cdr3_nt: TGCAGCGTTGAATTCCAGGAGACCATGAACACTGAAGCTTTCTTT; cdr3_aa: CSVEFQETMNTEAFF; j_call: TRBJ1-1; clone_size: many; v_call: TRBV29-1; cdr3_length: 15; d_call: NA
cdr3_nt: TGCGCCAGCGGTCAGGGGGCGAACACTGAAGCTTTCTTT; cdr3_aa: CASGQGANTEAFF; j_call: TRBJ1-1; clone_size: NA; v_call: TRBV10-2; cdr3_length: 13; d_call: TRBD1
cdr3_nt: TGTGCCAGCAGCTCGGCATGGACCCAGTACTTC; cdr3_aa: CASSSAWTQYF; j_call: TRBJ2-5; clone_size: few; v_call: TRBV14; cdr3_length: 11; d_call: NA
cdr3_nt: TGTGCCTGGAGGGCAGGCGGTGCTGAAGCTTTCTTT; cdr3_aa: CAWRAGGAEAFF; j_call: TRBJ1-1; clone_size: few; v_call: TRBV30; cdr3_length: 12; d_call: NA
cdr3_nt: TGCAGCGTTGACCAAGGGAGCGGGAGTTTCAATGAGCAGTTCTTC; cdr3_aa: CSVDQGSGSFNEQFF; j_call: TRBJ2-1; clone_size: many; v_call: TRBV29-1; cdr3_length: 15; d_call: TRBD2
cdr3_nt: TGTGCCAGCGAAAGCGGGAGGGCGTACAATGAGCAGTTCTTC; cdr3_aa: CASESGRAYNEQFF; j_call: TRBJ2-1; clone_size: NA; v_call: TRBV11-2; cdr3_length: 14; d_call: TRBD2
cdr3_nt: TGTGCCAGTCTTCGACGGGGCGACGGGCTCGGGAAAAATTCACCCCTCCACTTT; cdr3_aa: CASLRRGDGLGKNSPLHF; j_call: TRBJ1-6; clone_size: many; v_call: TRBV27; cdr3_length: 18; d_call: NA
cdr3_nt: TGTGCCAGCAGTTTATCCGACAGGTACGGAGCTTTCTTT; cdr3_aa: CASSLSDRYGAFF; j_call: TRBJ1-1; clone_size: NA; v_call: TRBV27; cdr3_length: 13; d_call: NA
cdr3_nt: TGTGCCAGCAGCATGGGACAGGGCTCTTACGAGCAGTACTTC; cdr3_aa: CASSMGQGSYEQYF; j_call: TRBJ2-7; clone_size: few; v_call: TRBV6-1; cdr3_length: 14; d_call: TRBD1
cdr3_nt: TGTGCCAGCAGCACCCGGGCCCTGGGCGCGGGAGGGGTCAATGAGCAGTTCTTC; cdr3_aa: CASSTRALGAGGVNEQFF; j_call: TRBJ2-1; clone_size: many; v_call: TRBV9; cdr3_length: 18; d_call: TRBD2
cdr3_nt: TGTGCCAGCAGCTTAGGACAGGCTGGGTACGAGCAGTACTTC; cdr3_aa: CASSLGQAGYEQYF; j_call: TRBJ2-7; clone_size: few; v_call: TRBV11-2; cdr3_length: 14; d_call: NA
cdr3_nt: TGTGCCAGCAGTTCGCATGGATTGGGCACCATATATTTT; cdr3_aa: CASSSHGLGTIYF; j_call: TRBJ1-3; clone_size: NA; v_call: TRBV28; cdr3_length: 13; d_call: NA
cdr3_nt: TGCAGCGTTGTGGGGGGAGGGGAGCTGTTTTTT; cdr3_aa: CSVVGGGELFF; j_call: TRBJ2-2; clone_size: few; v_call: TRBV29-1; cdr3_length: 11; d_call: NA
cdr3_nt: TGCGCCAGCAGCCAAGAGGCAGATACGCAGTATTTT; cdr3_aa: CASSQEADTQYF; j_call: TRBJ2-3; clone_size: few; v_call: TRBV4-1; cdr3_length: 12; d_call: NA
cdr3_nt: TGTGCCAGCAGTCCCGGACAGGGATCTCCTAGCGGGAGGAACTACGAGCAGTACTTC; cdr3_aa: CASSPGQGSPSGRNYEQYF; j_call: TRBJ2-7; clone_size: few; v_call: TRBV27; cdr3_length: 19; d_call: TRBD2
cdr3_nt: TGCGCCAGCGGGGTAGCGGGAGTTACAGATACGCAGTATTTT; cdr3_aa: CASGVAGVTDTQYF; j_call: TRBJ2-3; clone_size: few; v_call: TRBV5-1; cdr3_length: 14; d_call: TRBD2
cdr3_nt: TGCAGCGTTGGGGCGGGAAGCGAGCAGTACTTC; cdr3_aa: CSVGAGSEQYF; j_call: TRBJ2-7; clone_size: NA; v_call: TRBV29-1; cdr3_length: 11; d_call: NA
cdr3_nt: TGCAGCGTCCAGGGTAGGGCTGAAGCTTTCTTT; cdr3_aa: CSVQGRAEAFF; j_call: TRBJ1-1; clone_size: few; v_call: TRBV29-1; cdr3_length: 11; d_call: NA
cdr3_nt: TGCGCCAGCAGCACCGGACTCTTCGCCGGGGAGACCCAGTACTTC; cdr3_aa: CASSTGLFAGETQYF; j_call: TRBJ2-5; clone_size: NA; v_call: TRBV5-1; cdr3_length: 15; d_call: NA
cdr3_nt: TGTGCCAGCAGTGACTTAAAGCTCGAAAAACTGTTTTTT; cdr3_aa: CASSDLKLEKLFF; j_call: TRBJ1-4; clone_size: few; v_call: TRBV6-1; cdr3_length: 13; d_call: NA
cdr3_nt: TGTGCCAGCAGCGCCGGACCGTACTCTGGGGCCAACGTCCTGACTTTC; cdr3_aa: CASSAGPYSGANVLTF; j_call: TRBJ2-6; clone_size: many; v_call: TRBV7-9; cdr3_length: 16; d_call: NA
cdr3_nt: TGTGCCACCAGCAGATTTCAGGGCTACGAGCAGTACTTC; cdr3_aa: CATSRFQGYEQYF; j_call: TRBJ2-7; clone_size: NA; v_call: TRBV15; cdr3_length: 13; d_call: NA
cdr3_nt: TGTGCCAGCAGCTCAGTCATCGCTAAAGAGACCCAGTACTTC; cdr3_aa: CASSSVIAKETQYF; j_call: TRBJ2-5; clone_size: many; v_call: TRBV5-4; cdr3_length: 14; d_call: NA
cdr3_nt: TGTGCCAGCAACCCTAGCGGGAGGGCCCCCCGAAACATTCAGTACTTC; cdr3_aa: CASNPSGRAPRNIQYF; j_call: TRBJ2-4; clone_size: many; v_call: TRBV7-2; cdr3_length: 16; d_call: TRBD2
cdr3_nt: TGCAGCGTTGCCCCTACAGAGCGGAGGGGAGAGACCCAGTACTTC; cdr3_aa: CSVAPTERRGETQYF; j_call: TRBJ2-5; clone_size: once; v_call: TRBV29-1; cdr3_length: 15; d_call: NA
cdr3_nt: TGTGCCAGCAGTTTAGTAGCGGGAGACCCCAATGAGCAGTTCTTC; cdr3_aa: CASSLVAGDPNEQFF; j_call: TRBJ2-1; clone_size: few; v_call: TRBV12-3/TRBV12-4; cdr3_length: 15; d_call: TRBD2
cdr3_nt: TGTGCCAGCAGGTTTCCGAGCGGGTACAATGAGCAGTTCTTC; cdr3_aa: CASRFPSGYNEQFF; j_call: TRBJ2-1; clone_size: NA; v_call: TRBV6-1; cdr3_length: 14; d_call: NA
cdr3_nt: TGTGCCACCAGCAGACGGACTAGCGGGAACACCTACAATGAGCAGTTCTTC; cdr3_aa: CATSRRTSGNTYNEQFF; j_call: TRBJ2-1; clone_size: few; v_call: TRBV15; cdr3_length: 17; d_call: TRBD2
cdr3_nt: TGTGCCAGCAGCCCCGCGGACAGCGGGAGCAAAAACATTCAGTACTTC; cdr3_aa: CASSPADSGSKNIQYF; j_call: TRBJ2-4; clone_size: many; v_call: TRBV7-9; cdr3_length: 16; d_call: TRBD2
cdr3_nt: TGCAGCGTTGGACAGATGGACACTGAAGCTTTCTTT; cdr3_aa: CSVGQMDTEAFF; j_call: TRBJ1-1; clone_size: few; v_call: TRBV29-1; cdr3_length: 12; d_call: NA
cdr3_nt: TGTGCCAGCAGCACCGGCGGAACAGGGGGCAATCAGCCCCAGCATTTT; cdr3_aa: CASSTGGTGGNQPQHF; j_call: TRBJ1-5; clone_size: many; v_call: TRBV28; cdr3_length: 16; d_call: TRBD1
cdr3_nt: TGTGCCAGCAGTTCCAGGAGTAGCGGGAGTTGGCAGTTCTTC; cdr3_aa: CASSSRSSGSWQFF; j_call: TRBJ2-1; clone_size: few; v_call: TRBV27; cdr3_length: 14; d_call: TRBD2
cdr3_nt: TGTGCCTGGAGTTGGGGGACAGGGAATGAAAAACTGTTTTTT; cdr3_aa: CAWSWGTGNEKLFF; j_call: TRBJ1-4; clone_size: NA; v_call: TRBV30; cdr3_length: 14; d_call: TRBD1
cdr3_nt: TGTGCCAGCAGTTCCCCCTCTAGCGGGGTTAGCACAGATACGCAGTATTTT; cdr3_aa: CASSSPSSGVSTDTQYF; j_call: TRBJ2-3; clone_size: many; v_call: TRBV28; cdr3_length: 17; d_call: TRBD2
cdr3_nt: TGTGCCAGCAGTTTCTACAATGAGCAGTTCTTC; cdr3_aa: CASSFYNEQFF; j_call: TRBJ2-1; clone_size: many; v_call: TRBV27; cdr3_length: 11; d_call: NA
cdr3_nt: TGTGCCAGCAGCCAATCCCTGGGGCACGACGAGCAGTACTTC; cdr3_aa: CASSQSLGHDEQYF; j_call: TRBJ2-7; clone_size: few; v_call: TRBV4-2; cdr3_length: 14; d_call: NA
cdr3_nt: TGTGCCAGCTCTCGGGACACCAACTCTGGGGCCAACGTCCTGACTTTC; cdr3_aa: CASSRDTNSGANVLTF; j_call: TRBJ2-6; clone_size: few; v_call: TRBV21-1; cdr3_length: 16; d_call: NA
cdr3_nt: TGCAGTGCTCTCGGACTAGCGGGAGAGGGAGATACGCAGTATTTT; cdr3_aa: CSALGLAGEGDTQYF; j_call: TRBJ2-3; clone_size: NA; v_call: TRBV20-1; cdr3_length: 15; d_call: TRBD2
cdr3_nt: TGCAGTGCCCCTAGGACTAGCGGGGGACTCTACGAGCAGTACTTC; cdr3_aa: CSAPRTSGGLYEQYF; j_call: TRBJ2-7; clone_size: many; v_call: TRBV20-1; cdr3_length: 15; d_call: TRBD2